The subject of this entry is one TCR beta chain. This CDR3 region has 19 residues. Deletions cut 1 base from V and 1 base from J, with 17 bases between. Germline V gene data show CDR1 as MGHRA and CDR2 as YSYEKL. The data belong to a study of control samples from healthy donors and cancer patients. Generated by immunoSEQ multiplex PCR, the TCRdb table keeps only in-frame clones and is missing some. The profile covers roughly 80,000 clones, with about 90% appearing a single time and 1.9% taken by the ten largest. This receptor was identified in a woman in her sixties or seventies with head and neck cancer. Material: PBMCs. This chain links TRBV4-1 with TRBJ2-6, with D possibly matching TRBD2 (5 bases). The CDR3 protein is CASSQGVRVTGSGANVLTF. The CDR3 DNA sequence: TGCGCCAGCAGCCAAGGGGTGAGGGTTACGGGATCTGGGGCCAACGTCCTGACTTTC.